The 27 T cell receptor beta chains reported below all come from one sample, sequenced in a study of Ad26.COV2.S vaccination and SARS-CoV-2 variants. Noted treatment: around 19 received Ad26.COV2.S at low or high dose, single or two shots; roughly five received placebo; per-sample allocation not given. Sampling occurred on day 63 after the first vaccine or placebo injection. TCRdb keeps only in-frame clones here, not all; method: immunoSEQ multiplex PCR. This table has fewer than 300,000 clones, around 87% appearing once. The sample consisted of peripheral blood, taken in a trial of Ad26.COV2.S vaccine versus placebo. The receptors were gathered from a person between 18 and 60 years old who received the Ad26.COV2.S COVID-19 vaccine or a placebo.

This clone showed up just once. This chain uses TRBV4-1 with TRBJ1-2, with D tentatively TRBD1 (5 bases). Trimming took 4 bases from V and 3 from J, leaving 12 bases between them. This CDR3 comprises 14 residues. Germline V gives CDR1 MGHRA, CDR2 YSYEKL. CDR3 in amino acids: CASSLRAGYYGYTF. CDR3 DNA sequence: TGCGCCAGCAGCCTCAGGGCGGGTTACTATGGCTACACCTTC.

The rearrangement uses TRBV27 and TRBJ2-1; 9 bases are a match to TRBD2. The J segment lost 5 bases and the V segment lost 4 bases, leaving 12 bases of the junction unmatched. CDR3 length equals 17 residues. Germline V gives CDR1 MNHEY, CDR2 SMNVEV (reference sequence). CDR3 residues: CASSYGRRLAGNNEQFF. The CDR3 bases are TGTGCCAGCAGTTACGGTCGAAGGCTAGCGGGGAACAATGAGCAGTTCTTC.

V usage is TRBV6-6 and J usage is TRBJ1-4; possible D gene TRBD1, 6 bases. V was cut by 4 bases and J by 4 bases, with 13 bases left in between. Germline V gives CDR1 MNHNY, CDR2 SVGAGI (reference sequence). This CDR3 has 15 residues. CDR3: CASSLVRQDNEKLFF. The CDR3, as DNA: TGTGCCAGCAGTTTAGTAAGACAGGATAATGAAAAACTGTTTTTT.

The chain couples TRBV6-1 to TRBJ1-5; D unclear. With 2 bases removed from V and 1 base from J, the gap between germline ends came to 3 bases. The CDR3 covers 13 residues. Germline lookup yields CDR1 MNHNS and CDR2 SASEGT. Here the CDR3 reads CASSERSNQPQHF. Here the CDR3 DNA reads TGTGCCAGCAGTGAACGCAGCAATCAGCCCCAGCATTTT.

The chain combines TRBV2 with TRBJ1-1; 8 bases line up with TRBD1. The J segment lost 1 base and the V segment lost 7 bases, leaving 11 bases of the junction unmatched. Looked up from germline, CDR1 is SNHLY and CDR2 is FYNNEI. The CDR3 consists of 16 residues. The CDR3: CASKDRVLRWNTEAFF. As DNA, the CDR3 is TGTGCCAGCAAGGACAGGGTCCTCCGTTGGAACACTGAAGCTTTCTTT.

The rearrangement links TRBV10-3 to TRBJ2-3; D may be TRBD1 or TRBD2 (6 bases each). V lost 4 bases to trimming and J lost 0 bases, with 14 bases between them. Germline V gene lookup returns CDR1 ENHRY and CDR2 SYGVKD. CDR3 length: 16 amino acids. Here the CDR3 reads CAISVGGQPSTDTQYF. In DNA form, the CDR3 reads TGTGCCATCAGTGTGGGGGGACAACCAAGCACAGATACGCAGTATTTT.

The chain employs TRBV19 and TRBJ1-1, with unresolved D. Between the trimmed V and J ends, which lost 1 base and 4 bases, there was a span of 7 bases. The CDR3 has 13 residues. Germline CDR1 is LNHDA and CDR2 is SQIVND (reference sequence). The CDR3, as DNA: TGTGCCAGTAGTATAGGGGCCCCCACTGAAGCTTTCTTT. Protein product: CASSIGAPTEAFF.

The chain recombines TRBV30 with TRBJ2-2; 8 positions agree with TRBD1. V was clipped by 1 base and J by 6 bases; unmatched bases: 4. Germline V CDR1 and CDR2: GTSNPN, SVGIG (reference sequence). The length of the CDR3 is 14 residues. CDR3 protein: CAWSAWTGSGELFF. DNA for the CDR3: TGTGCCTGGAGTGCATGGACAGGGTCCGGGGAGCTGTTTTTT.

This clone has a single count. The chain carries TRBV6-5 and TRBJ1-5; D remains unclear. Trimming took 2 bases from V and 3 from J, leaving 11 bases between them. This CDR3 is 15 amino acids long. The V gene's germline CDR1 is MNHEY and CDR2 SVGAGI. The CDR3 sequence: CASSYGSALNQPQHF. The CDR3 DNA is TGTGCCAGCAGTTACGGCTCTGCACTCAATCAGCCCCAGCATTTT.

CDR3 in DNA: TGTGCCAGCAGTTTATCGAGTCCGACTTTGGACGGAGGCTACACCTTC. Translated: CASSLSSPTLDGGYTF. The chain uses TRBV27 and TRBJ1-2, with D unclear. CDR1 MNHEY and CDR2 SMNVEV come from the germline V gene (reference sequence). V lost 0 bases and J lost 8, with 19 bases in between. This CDR3 has 16 amino acids.

The chain employs TRBV6-5 and TRBJ2-7, with 8 bases lining up with TRBD2. Germline CDR1 reads MNHEY; CDR2 reads SVGAGI. V lost 10 bases, J lost 6 bases, and 8 bases stayed unmatched. The CDR3 has 12 amino acids. The CDR3 coding sequence is TGTGCCACCGGGACTAGGGGGGTCGAGCAGTACTTC. As protein: CATGTRGVEQYF.

The genes are TRBV2 and TRBJ2-3; possibly TRBD1 for D (5 bases). Germline lookup yields CDR1 SNHLY and CDR2 FYNNEI. V lost 9 bases and J 0 bases, leaving 13 bases between the germline ends. The CDR3 contains 14 residues. DNA for the CDR3: TGTGCCAGTCAGACAGTGACTAGCACAGATACGCAGTATTTT. It is translated as CASQTVTSTDTQYF.

The CDR3 nucleotides read TGTGCCAGCAGTCTGAAGGGACAGGGATTCGTGGGCTACACCTTC. Residues: CASSLKGQGFVGYTF. The chain is built from TRBV28 and TRBJ1-2; 9 nucleotides line up with TRBD1. This CDR3 comprises 15 residues. Trimming removed 5 bases from V and 8 bases from J; junction bases left unmatched: 12. Germline V lookup: CDR1 MDHEN, CDR2 SYDVKM.

The chain is built from TRBV2 and TRBJ2-3; D may match TRBD1 or TRBD2 (5 bases each). This CDR3 contains 16 residues. The germline V gene encodes CDR1 SNHLY and CDR2 FYNNEI. V gave up 6 bases and J gave up 2 bases, with 18 bases separating them. CDR3 in DNA: TGTGCCAGCAGCGAAAGCGGACACCCTTCCACAGATACGCAGTATTTT. Translation: CASSESGHPSTDTQYF.

The chain has TRBV10-2 and TRBJ1-1; no firm D call. The CDR3 extends over 13 amino acids. Germline V lookup: CDR1 WSHSY, CDR2 SAAADI. Trimming removed 7 bases at V and 1 base at J, with 10 bases between. The CDR3 sequence is CASIGISNTEAFF. The CDR3 DNA sequence: TGCGCCAGCATCGGCATCTCGAACACTGAAGCTTTCTTT.

The CDR3 is CASSQVLAGDQPQHF. The CDR3 DNA is TGTGCCAGCAGCCAAGTTCTGGCAGGAGATCAGCCCCAGCATTTT. The V and J genes are TRBV4-2 and TRBJ1-5, with D unresolved. The CDR3 covers 15 residues. V lost 1 base and J 5 bases, leaving 12 bases between the germline ends. Germline CDR1 LGHNA, CDR2 YNFKEQ.

The rearrangement uses TRBV25-1 and TRBJ2-1, with D tentatively TRBD1 (5 bases). Germline V CDR1 and CDR2: MGHDK, SYGVNS. Trimming removed 1 base at V and 0 bases at J, with 7 bases between. The CDR3 contains 15 residues. CDR3 bases: TGTGCCAGCAGTGAATTAGGGGTCTCCTACAATGAGCAGTTCTTC. Translated: CASSELGVSYNEQFF.

The rearrangement joins TRBV18 to TRBJ1-4, with TRBD1 matching 10 bases. CDR1 and CDR2 (germline): KGHSH, LQKENI. The CDR3 has 15 residues. V was pared by 0 bases and J by 8 bases, with 3 bases of the junction left unmatched. The CDR3 spells CASSPPRDRGEKLFF. For the CDR3, the DNA is TGTGCCAGCTCACCACCCAGGGACAGGGGCGAAAAACTGTTTTTT.

This rearrangement joins TRBV18 to TRBJ1-4; D is ambiguous. V lost 4 bases to trimming and J lost 4 bases, with 7 bases between them. Germline lookup yields CDR1 KGHSH and CDR2 LQKENI. The CDR3 has 13 residues. The CDR3, as DNA: TGTGCCAGCTCACGCGGTTTTAATGAAAAACTGTTTTTT. Its translation is CASSRGFNEKLFF.

J is TRBJ1-1 and V is TRBV6-2 or TRBV6-3; no clear D. Germline assignment: CDR1 MNHEY and CDR2 SVGEGT. The V end was cut by 0 bases, the J end by 7 bases, with 15 bases between. The CDR3 length is 15 residues. The CDR3 DNA is TGTGCCAGCAGTTACTCAGACGAGGTCGGGAGTGAAGCTTTCTTT. Translating gives CASSYSDEVGSEAFF.

The J gene is TRBJ1-2, the V gene TRBV10-3; TRBD1 is a possible D gene (6 bases). From germline, CDR1 is ENHRY and CDR2 SYGVKD. This CDR3 contains 16 residues. Deletions cut 4 bases from V and 0 bases from J, with 15 bases between. CDR3 DNA: TGTGCCATCAGTGTATCGGACAGTCTCTCTAACTATGGCTACACCTTC. It yields the protein CAISVSDSLSNYGYTF.

This chain connects TRBV30 to TRBJ1-3, with a possible D match to TRBD1 (5 bases). The CDR3 has 15 amino acids. The germline V gene has CDR1 GTSNPN and CDR2 SVGIG (reference sequence). Trimming shortened V by 4 bases and J by 2 bases, and 15 bases separated the two germline ends. The CDR3 sequence: CAWTGVKTAGNTIYF. In nucleotides, the CDR3 is TGTGCCTGGACGGGGGTAAAGACCGCTGGAAACACCATATATTTT.

J is TRBJ2-7 and V is TRBV7-2; D call uncertain. Trimming removed 0 bases at V and 2 bases at J, with 11 bases between. The CDR3 length is 15 residues. Per germline, CDR1 SGHTA and CDR2 FQGNSA. In DNA, the CDR3 is TGTGCCAGCAGCTTAGCCTCTGACGTAGCCTACGAGCAGTACTTC. Encoded protein: CASSLASDVAYEQYF.

The chain uses TRBV3-1 (or the pseudogene TRBV3-2) and TRBJ2-7, with D possibly being TRBD2 (5 bases). Germline loops: CDR1 LGHDT, CDR2 YNNKEL (reference sequence). The ends were cut back, 4 bases at V and 5 bases at J, with 12 bases in the middle. The CDR3 spans 13 residues. The CDR3 protein is CASSPGLVNEQYF. As DNA, the CDR3 is TGTGCCAGCAGCCCCGGACTGGTTAACGAGCAGTACTTC.

The chain employs TRBV20-1 and TRBJ1-1; no reliable D call. This CDR3 is built from 12 residues. Germline lookup yields CDR1 DFQATT and CDR2 SNEGSKA (reference sequence). Trimming left V 3 bases short and J 5 bases short, with 10 bases between. The CDR3 DNA sequence: TGCAGTGCTAGTCGGGGAGGGACTGAAGCTTTCTTT. This encodes CSASRGGTEAFF.

The gene calls are TRBV6-5 and TRBJ1-4, with a weak D call TRBD1 (5 bases). Germline loops: CDR1 MNHEY, CDR2 SVGAGI. CDR3 length equals 14 residues. V lost 2 bases and J lost 1, with 5 bases in between. CDR3 protein: CASSYGGTNEKLFF. As DNA, the CDR3 is TGTGCCAGCAGTTACGGGGGAACTAATGAAAAACTGTTTTTT.

The J gene is TRBJ2-1, the V gene TRBV15; maybe TRBD2 (6 bases). This CDR3 has 14 residues. Per the germline V gene, CDR1 is LNHNV and CDR2 is YYDKDF (reference sequence). Trimming pared 6 bases from V and 9 bases from J, leaving 18 bases between. This CDR3 reads CATSYSGEGVEQFF. CDR3 DNA sequence: TGTGCCACCAGTTATTCGGGAGAAGGCGTTGAGCAGTTCTTC.